This TCR beta chain was sequenced for a study of tumor-infiltrating lymphocytes in primary liver carcinoma (dated by TCRdb to 2016 to 2017). In the study overall: Hepatocellular carcinoma (four) or combined HCC and intrahepatic cholangiocarcinoma (one) was present in the five patients, who were three men and two women aged 30 to 69 years. A total of roughly 35 specimens from 5 patients, comprising 25 or so tumor regions, 5 adjacent noncancerous liver tissues and 5 peripheral blood samples, were covered by TCRbeta repertoire sequencing. For each liver tumor, the study sampled five regions along with adjacent normal tissue and blood, and applied TCRbeta repertoire sequencing, expression microarrays and whole-exome sequencing. Tumors of the five patients were stage T1-T3 N0M0 with maximum diameters of roughly 4.2 to 11 cm. Each sample produced about 3.5 to 7.5 million productive TCRbeta reads, and read depth showed no significant difference between tissue types. Repertoires from technical replicates were highly reproducible, with mean shared-clone rates approximately 0.92 and correlation coefficients above 0.98. To link TCRbeta repertoire diversity to the local molecular phenotype, the 20 to 25 tumor region samples were profiled with Agilent mRNA microarrays.

Using a constant-region primer and ProtoScript II reverse transcriptase, TCRbeta-specific cDNA was reverse-transcribed from about 460 ng total RNA. The TCRbeta libraries were prepared through three rounds of nested multiplex PCR following a slightly modified ARM-PCR procedure. The first two PCR rounds used multiplex TRBV1-TRBV30 forward primers with a Cbeta reverse primer, each for roughly 10 cycles. Sample barcodes and Illumina adapters were added in a final 25-cycle PCR with Deep VentR polymerase. Before sequencing, amplicons between 200 and 500 bp were purified from gel using a QIAquick gel extraction kit. The TCRbeta amplicons were sequenced with 250-bp paired-end reads on an Illumina HiSeq 2500. On the study's bioinformatics: To recover full CDR3 sequences, reads were quality-trimmed using Trimmomatic v0.33 and paired reads were then merged using FLASH v1.2.11. V, D and J germline segments were assigned to the rearranged TCRbeta sequences by MiGEC v1.2.1b. Clonotype statistics and Shannon-Wiener diversity indices were computed with VDJtools v1.0.0. To reduce sampling bias, subsequent analyses other than the diversity analysis used only the 250 most abundant clonotypes in each sample. The public reads were reanalyzed by TCRdb: fastp trimming at Q25, MiXCR alignment, in-frame beta chains only. Entries that share a CDR3 protein sequence are merged under the most common genes and DNA. The authors' filters were not applied to this entry. The sample includes approximately 64,000 distinct CDR3 sequences, with about two thirds observed a single time. The top ten constitute about 40% of the sample.

Without any cell sorting, total RNA and DNA were co-extracted from roughly 21-30 mg of bulk tissue using the AllPrep DNA/RNA mini kit. Between late 2015 and 2016, a handful of patients in China with histopathologically diagnosed primary liver carcinoma had surgical resection. Patients had chronic HBV infection and were treatment-naive at sampling. Each tumor was sampled at five spatially separated regions: the superior, inferior, left-lateral and right-lateral poles and the tumor centre. Histological examination found more than 90% viable tumor cells in every tumor sample. Pieces of fresh tumor and adjacent tissue were cut in half, with one half kept in RNAlater at -80 degrees C and the other half sent for histology. Notes on this clonotype: Its binding antigen is unknown. Per-nucleotide qualities are absent, and no much larger clonotype sits a single base away.

Findings and caveats that apply to the study as a whole: The top 250 clones made up a significantly larger repertoire fraction in tumors than in blood (p = 0.039). Consistent with antigen-driven expansion, pairs of tumor regions showed higher repertoire overlap (mean approximately 35%) than either tumor-adjacent pairs (approximately 17%) or tumor-blood pairs (roughly 15%). Just about 7-25% of top clones turned up in all five regions of a tumor, which suggests spatial heterogeneity among tumor-infiltrating T cells. With just five or six patients in the study, the authors point out that the findings should be validated in a larger study. Only the TCR beta chain was sequenced, so true repertoire diversity is likely underestimated because unpaired alpha chains were not captured. Because the samples were bulk and unsorted, CD4+ and CD8+ T cell repertoires could not be compared.

Trimming takes 3 bases from V and 7 bases from J, and the germline ends sit 15 bases apart. CDR1 and CDR2, looked up from the germline V gene, are SGHAT and FQNNGV. There are 15 amino acids in the CDR3, from cysteine to phenylalanine inclusive. The only DNA kept is the CDR3, 45 bases in frame from the first base. Input material: liver tumor tissue from sampling region 4. In light of the paper, this sample's cell subset or site label describes: tumor region T4, right-lateral pole. The sequence came from a man in his forties with primary liver carcinoma and hepatitis B virus infection. The chain uses TRBV11-2 and TRBJ2-2, with the D gene call left open. The DNA sequence reads TGTGCCAGCAGCTTTACGTACGGAAAGAGCGGGGAGCTGTTTTTT. This codes for CASSFTYGKSGELFF.